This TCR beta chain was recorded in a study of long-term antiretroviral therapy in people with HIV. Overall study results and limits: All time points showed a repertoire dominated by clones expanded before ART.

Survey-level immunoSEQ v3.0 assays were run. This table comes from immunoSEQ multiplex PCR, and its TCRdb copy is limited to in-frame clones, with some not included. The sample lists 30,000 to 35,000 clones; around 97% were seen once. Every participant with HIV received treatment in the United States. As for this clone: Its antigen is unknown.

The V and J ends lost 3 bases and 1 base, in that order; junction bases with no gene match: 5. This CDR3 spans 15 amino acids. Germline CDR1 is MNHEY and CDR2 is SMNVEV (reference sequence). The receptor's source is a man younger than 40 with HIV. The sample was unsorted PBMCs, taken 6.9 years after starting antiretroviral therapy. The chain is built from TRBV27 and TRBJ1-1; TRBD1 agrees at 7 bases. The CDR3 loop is CASSFFRTGNTEAFF. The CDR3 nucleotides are TGTGCCAGCAGTTTTTTTAGGACAGGGAACACTGAAGCTTTCTTT.